This T cell receptor beta chain came from a study of CD8+ T cells in alopecia areata. Across the study: A regimen of oral tofacitinib, 5 to 10 mg twice daily, was given to treated patients. Tofacitinib lasted 6 to 18 months, then 6 months off drug. Overall study results and limits: Mice showed TCR sharing more clearly than patients did, possibly owing to HLA.

Noted treatment: oral pan-JAK inhibitor, 5-10 mg twice daily. Germline CDR1 GTSNPN, CDR2 SVGIG (reference sequence). The CDR3 is made up of 11 amino acids. V dropped 7 bases and J dropped 6 bases, with 12 bases sitting between them. Extraction of RNA preceded its reverse transcription into cDNA, which served as the sequencing template. The repertoire was sequenced with immunoSEQ multiplex PCR; TCRdb's copy has only in-frame clones and lacks some. The data contain 100,000 to 150,000 clones, less than 75% of them seen just once; the ten biggest clones take up around 30%. There are a few counts of this clone. Its target is not known.

Sequenced here: CD8+ T cells sorted from blood, sampled at week 4, from a patient treated with tofacitinib. The chain couples TRBV30 to TRBJ1-2, with D maybe TRBD1 (6 bases). The clonotype was recovered from a human donor with alopecia areata. CDR3 sequence: CASTQGNGYTF. The CDR3 DNA follows: TGTGCCTCCACACAGGGAAATGGCTACACCTTC. Drawing the rest from reference TRBV30 and TRBJ1-2, the complete variable domain is SQTIHQWPATLVQPVGSPLSLECTVEGTSNPNLYWYRQAAGRGLQLLFYSVGIGQISSEVPQNLSASRPQDRQFILSSKKLLLSDSGFYLCASTQGNGYTFGSGTRLTVV.